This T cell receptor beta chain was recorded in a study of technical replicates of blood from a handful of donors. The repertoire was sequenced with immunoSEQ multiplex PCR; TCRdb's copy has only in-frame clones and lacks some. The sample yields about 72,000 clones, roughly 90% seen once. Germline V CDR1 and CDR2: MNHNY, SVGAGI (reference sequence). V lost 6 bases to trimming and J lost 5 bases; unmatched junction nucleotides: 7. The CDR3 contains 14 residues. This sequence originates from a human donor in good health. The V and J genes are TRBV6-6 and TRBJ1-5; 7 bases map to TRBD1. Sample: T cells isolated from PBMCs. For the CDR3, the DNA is TGTGCCAGCAGCCTGAGGGGGCAGGATCAGCCCCAGCATTTT. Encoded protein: CASSLRGQDQPQHF.